The T cell receptor beta chain described here comes from a study of cytomegalovirus exposure and HLA in healthy donors. Deletions cut 7 bases from V and 0 bases from J, with 11 bases between. Germline-derived CDR1 and CDR2 are SGHDT and YYEEEE. The length of the CDR3 is 15 residues. The PCR ran on 60 Vbeta and 13 Jbeta primers. Generated by immunoSEQ multiplex PCR, the TCRdb table keeps only in-frame clones and is missing some. The data hold 90,000 to 100,000 clones, with approximately 76% observed a single time. This clone was seen more than once but under ten times. The sequenced sample was PBMCs. The sequence derives from a woman aged 60-75 years in good health and CMV-seropositive. The chain has TRBV5-6 and TRBJ2-6; D not resolved. Here the CDR3 reads CASRDGDSGANVLTF. DNA of the CDR3: TGTGCCAGCCGCGACGGAGACTCTGGGGCCAACGTCCTGACTTTC.